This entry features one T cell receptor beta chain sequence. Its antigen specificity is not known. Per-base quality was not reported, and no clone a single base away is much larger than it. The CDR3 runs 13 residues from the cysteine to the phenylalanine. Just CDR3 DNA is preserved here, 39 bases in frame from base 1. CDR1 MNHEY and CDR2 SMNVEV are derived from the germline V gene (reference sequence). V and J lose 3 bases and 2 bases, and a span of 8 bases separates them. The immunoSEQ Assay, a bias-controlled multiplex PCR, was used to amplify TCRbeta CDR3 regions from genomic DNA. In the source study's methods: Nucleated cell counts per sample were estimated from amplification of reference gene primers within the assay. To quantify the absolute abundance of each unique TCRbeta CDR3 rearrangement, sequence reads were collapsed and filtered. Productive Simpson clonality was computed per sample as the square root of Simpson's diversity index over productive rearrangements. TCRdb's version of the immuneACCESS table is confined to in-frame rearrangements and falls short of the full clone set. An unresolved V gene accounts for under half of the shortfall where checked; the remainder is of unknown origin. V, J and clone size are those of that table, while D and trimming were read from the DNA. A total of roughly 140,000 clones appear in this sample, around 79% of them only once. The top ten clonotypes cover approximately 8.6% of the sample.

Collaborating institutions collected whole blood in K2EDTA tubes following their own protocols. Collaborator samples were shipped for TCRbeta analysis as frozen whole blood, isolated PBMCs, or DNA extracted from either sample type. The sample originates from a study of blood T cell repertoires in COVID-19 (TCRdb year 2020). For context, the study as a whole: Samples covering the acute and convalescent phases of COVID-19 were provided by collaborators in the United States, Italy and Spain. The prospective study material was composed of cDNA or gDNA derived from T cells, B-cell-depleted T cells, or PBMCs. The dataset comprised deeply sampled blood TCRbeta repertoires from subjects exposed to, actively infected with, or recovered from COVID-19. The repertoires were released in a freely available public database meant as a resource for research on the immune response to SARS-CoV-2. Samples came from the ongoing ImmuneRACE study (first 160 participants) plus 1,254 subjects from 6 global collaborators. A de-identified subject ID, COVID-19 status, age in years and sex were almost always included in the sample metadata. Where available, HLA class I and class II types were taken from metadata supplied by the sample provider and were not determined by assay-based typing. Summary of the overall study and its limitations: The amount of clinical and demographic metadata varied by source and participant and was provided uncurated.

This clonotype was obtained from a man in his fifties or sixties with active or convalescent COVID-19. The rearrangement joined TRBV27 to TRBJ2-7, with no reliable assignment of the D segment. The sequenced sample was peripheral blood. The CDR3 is CASSFGRTYEQYF. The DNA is TGTGCCAGCAGTTTCGGCAGGACCTACGAGCAGTACTTC.